The clone carrying this T cell receptor (beta chain) was counted between two and nine times. The method was immunoSEQ multiplex PCR; TCRdb's version includes in-frame clones alone and lacks a portion of them. The sample has roughly 32,000 clones, around 86% seen once. This sample stems from a study of control samples from healthy donors and cancer patients. The clonotype originates from a woman in her thirties or forties with lung cancer. The sample comprised PBMCs.

The DNA for the CDR3 is TGTGCCAGCAGTTCGGAACTCGCAACTAATGAAAAACTGTTTTTT. Its translation: CASSSELATNEKLFF. The V call is TRBV6-5, the J call TRBJ1-4; D remains unclear. CDR3 length equals 15 residues. Germline values: CDR1 MNHEY, CDR2 SVGAGI. Trimming shortened V by 4 bases and J by 0 bases, and 9 bases separated the two germline ends.